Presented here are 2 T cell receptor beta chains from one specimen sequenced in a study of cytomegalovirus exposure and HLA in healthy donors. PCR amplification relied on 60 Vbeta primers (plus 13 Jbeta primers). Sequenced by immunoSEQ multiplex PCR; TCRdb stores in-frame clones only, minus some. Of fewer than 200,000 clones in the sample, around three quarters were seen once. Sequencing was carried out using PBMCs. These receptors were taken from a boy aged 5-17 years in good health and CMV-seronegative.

CDR3 residues: CAWSATLQVPEQYF. CDR3 DNA sequence: TGTGCCTGGAGTGCCACTCTACAGGTCCCCGAGCAGTACTTC. V is TRBV30 and J is TRBJ2-7; maybe TRBD1 (5 bases). The CDR3 has 14 amino acids. V lost 1 base to trimming and J lost 6 bases, with 16 bases between them. CDR1 GTSNPN and CDR2 SVGIG come from the germline V gene (reference sequence).

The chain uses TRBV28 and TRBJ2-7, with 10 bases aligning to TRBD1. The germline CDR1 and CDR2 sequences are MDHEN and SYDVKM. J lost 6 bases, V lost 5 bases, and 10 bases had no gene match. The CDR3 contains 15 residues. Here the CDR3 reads CASSVPGQGNTEQYF. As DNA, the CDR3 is TGTGCCAGCAGTGTACCGGGACAGGGGAATACCGAGCAGTACTTC.